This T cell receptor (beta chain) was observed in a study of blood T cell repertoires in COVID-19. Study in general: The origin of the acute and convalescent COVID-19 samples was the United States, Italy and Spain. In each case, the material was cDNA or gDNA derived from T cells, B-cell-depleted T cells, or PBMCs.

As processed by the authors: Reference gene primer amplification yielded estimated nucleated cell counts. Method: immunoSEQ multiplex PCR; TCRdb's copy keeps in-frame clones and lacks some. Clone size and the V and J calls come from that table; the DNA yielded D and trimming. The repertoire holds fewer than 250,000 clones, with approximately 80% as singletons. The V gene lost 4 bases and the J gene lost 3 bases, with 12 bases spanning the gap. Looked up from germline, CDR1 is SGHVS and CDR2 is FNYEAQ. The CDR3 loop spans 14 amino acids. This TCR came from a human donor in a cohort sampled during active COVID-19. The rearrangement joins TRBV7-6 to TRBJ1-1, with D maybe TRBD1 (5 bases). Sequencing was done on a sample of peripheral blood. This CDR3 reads CASSSIPGHTEAFF. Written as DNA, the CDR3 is TGTGCCAGCAGCTCCATCCCAGGGCACACTGAAGCTTTCTTT.